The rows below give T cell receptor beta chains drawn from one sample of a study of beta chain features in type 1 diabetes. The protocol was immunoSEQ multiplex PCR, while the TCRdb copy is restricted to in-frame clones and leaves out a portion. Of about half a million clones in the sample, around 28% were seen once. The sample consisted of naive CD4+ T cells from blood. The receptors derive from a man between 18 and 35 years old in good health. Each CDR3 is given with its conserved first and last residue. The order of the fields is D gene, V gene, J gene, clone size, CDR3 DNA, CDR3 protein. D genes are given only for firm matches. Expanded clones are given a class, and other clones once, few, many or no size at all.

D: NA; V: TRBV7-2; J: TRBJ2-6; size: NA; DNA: TGTGCCAGCAGCTTAGCGGAAGGACAGCCTTCTGGGGCCAACGTCCTGACTTTC; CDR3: CASSLAEGQPSGANVLTF
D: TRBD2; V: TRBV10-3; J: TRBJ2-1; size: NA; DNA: TGTGCCATCAGTGAGCGACGCACTAGCGGGAGGGATAACAATGAGCAGTTCTTC; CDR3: CAISERRTSGRDNNEQFF
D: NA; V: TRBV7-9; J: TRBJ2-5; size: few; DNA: TGTGCCAGCAGCTGGGTCTTAGAGACCCAGTACTTC; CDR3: CASSWVLETQYF
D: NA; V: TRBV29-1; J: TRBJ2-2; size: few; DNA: TGCAGCCCCCCCGGGCAGAACACCGGGGAGCTGTTTTTT; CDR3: CSPPGQNTGELFF
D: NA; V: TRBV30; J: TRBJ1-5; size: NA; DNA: TGTGCCTGGAATAACCAGGGACCCAATCAGCCCCAGCATTTT; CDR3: CAWNNQGPNQPQHF
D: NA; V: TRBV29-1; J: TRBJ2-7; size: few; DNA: TGCAGCGTTGGTTCAGTATTCTACGAGCAGTACTTC; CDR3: CSVGSVFYEQYF
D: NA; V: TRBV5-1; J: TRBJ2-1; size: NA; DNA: TGCGCCAGCAGCTTGGTAGGAGGCAGGGCCTACAATGAGCAGTTCTTC; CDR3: CASSLVGGRAYNEQFF
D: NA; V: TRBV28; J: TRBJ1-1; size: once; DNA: TGTGCCAGCAGCCAGGGTTGGAACACTGAAGCTTTCTTT; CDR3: CASSQGWNTEAFF
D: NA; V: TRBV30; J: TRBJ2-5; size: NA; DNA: TGTGCCTGGAGTGTAGCGGAAGAGACCCAGTACTTC; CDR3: CAWSVAEETQYF
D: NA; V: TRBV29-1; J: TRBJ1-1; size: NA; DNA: TGCAGCGTTGGCAGGGATACTGAAGCTTTCTTT; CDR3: CSVGRDTEAFF
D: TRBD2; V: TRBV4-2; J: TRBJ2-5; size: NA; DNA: TGTGCCAGCAGCCCGGGACTAGCTGAAGAGACCCAGTACTTC; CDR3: CASSPGLAEETQYF
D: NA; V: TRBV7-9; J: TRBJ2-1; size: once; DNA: TGTGCCAGCAGCTCGCAGGGAGCTGAGCAGTTCTTC; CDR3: CASSSQGAEQFF
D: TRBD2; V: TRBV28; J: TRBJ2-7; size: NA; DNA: TGTGCCAGCAGCATGAGCGGGAGGGCCAGGTACGAGCAGTACTTC; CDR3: CASSMSGRARYEQYF
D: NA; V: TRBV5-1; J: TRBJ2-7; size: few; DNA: TGCGCCAGCAGCACCGGACAGAGCTCCTACGAGCAGTACTTC; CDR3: CASSTGQSSYEQYF
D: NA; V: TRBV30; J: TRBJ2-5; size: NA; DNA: TGTGCCTGGAGGCCCCCGGGGGCGGGAGCTTTGGGAGAGACCCAGTACTTC; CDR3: CAWRPPGAGALGETQYF
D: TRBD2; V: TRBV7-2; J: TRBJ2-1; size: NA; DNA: TGTGCCAGCAGCTTAAGGGTAGCGGGCGACTACAATGAGCAGTTCTTC; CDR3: CASSLRVAGDYNEQFF
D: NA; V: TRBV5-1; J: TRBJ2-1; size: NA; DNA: TGCGCCAGCTCCACGGGGGGCTCGGATACTGAGCAGTTCTTC; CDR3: CASSTGGSDTEQFF
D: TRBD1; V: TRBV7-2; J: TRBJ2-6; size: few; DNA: TGTGCCAGCAGCTTAGCCGTGACAGGGAATGTCCTGACTTTC; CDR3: CASSLAVTGNVLTF
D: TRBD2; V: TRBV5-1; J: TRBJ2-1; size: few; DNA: TGCGCCAGCAGCTCGCCCGGAGCGGGAGGGCGGAATGAGCAGTTCTTC; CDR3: CASSSPGAGGRNEQFF
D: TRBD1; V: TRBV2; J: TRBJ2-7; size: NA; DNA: TGTGCCAGCAGGAATGACAGGGGCGGATACGAGCAGTACTTC; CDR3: CASRNDRGGYEQYF
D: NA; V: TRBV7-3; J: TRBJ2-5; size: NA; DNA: TGTGCCAGCAGCTTAAATGGGAGCCCAGAGACCCAGTACTTC; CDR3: CASSLNGSPETQYF
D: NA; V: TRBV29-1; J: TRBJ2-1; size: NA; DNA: TGCAGCGTTGACCGTCATCCGGGAGAAAGTGAGCAGTTCTTC; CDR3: CSVDRHPGESEQFF
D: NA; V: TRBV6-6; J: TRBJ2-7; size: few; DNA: TGTGCCAGCAGGCAGGGCCTTGAAGAGCAGTACTTC; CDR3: CASRQGLEEQYF
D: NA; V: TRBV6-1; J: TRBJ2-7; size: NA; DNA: TGTGCCAGCAGTGACAGGTCCGCCTACGAGCAGTACTTC; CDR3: CASSDRSAYEQYF